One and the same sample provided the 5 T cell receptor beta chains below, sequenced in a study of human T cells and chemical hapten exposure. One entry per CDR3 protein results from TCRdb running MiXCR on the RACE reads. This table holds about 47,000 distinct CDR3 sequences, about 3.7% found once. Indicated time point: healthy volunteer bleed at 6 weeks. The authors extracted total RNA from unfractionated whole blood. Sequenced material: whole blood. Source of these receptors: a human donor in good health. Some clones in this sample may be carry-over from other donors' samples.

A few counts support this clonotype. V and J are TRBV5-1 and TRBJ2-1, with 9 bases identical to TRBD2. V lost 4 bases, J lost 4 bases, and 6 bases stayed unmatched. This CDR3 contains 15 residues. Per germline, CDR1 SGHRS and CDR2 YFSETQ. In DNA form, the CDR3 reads TGCGCCAGCAGCCTTAGCGGGAGCTTGTACAATGAGCAGTTCTTC. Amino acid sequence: CASSLSGSLYNEQFF.

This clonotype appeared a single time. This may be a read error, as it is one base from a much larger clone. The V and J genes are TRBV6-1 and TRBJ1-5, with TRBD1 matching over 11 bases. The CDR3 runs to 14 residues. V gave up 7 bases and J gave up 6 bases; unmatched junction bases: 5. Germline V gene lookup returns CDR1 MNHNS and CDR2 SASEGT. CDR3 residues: CASKRTGGSQPQHF. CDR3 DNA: TGTGCCAGCAAAAGGACAGGGGGCAGTCAGCCCCAGCATTTT.

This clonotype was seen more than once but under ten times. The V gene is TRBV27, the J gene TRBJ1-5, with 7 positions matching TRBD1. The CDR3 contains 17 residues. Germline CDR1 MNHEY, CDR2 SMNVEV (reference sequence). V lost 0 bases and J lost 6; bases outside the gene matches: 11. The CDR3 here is CASSLSARQGGSQPQHF. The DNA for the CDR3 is TGTGCCAGCAGTTTATCTGCAAGACAGGGAGGTAGTCAGCCCCAGCATTTT.

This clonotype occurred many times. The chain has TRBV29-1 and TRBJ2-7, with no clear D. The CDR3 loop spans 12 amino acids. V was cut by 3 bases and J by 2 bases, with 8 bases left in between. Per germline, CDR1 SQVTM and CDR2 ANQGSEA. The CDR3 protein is CSVELGAYEQYF. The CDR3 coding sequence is TGCAGCGTTGAGCTCGGAGCCTACGAGCAGTACTTC.

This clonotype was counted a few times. Written as DNA, the CDR3 is TGTGCCAGCAGTATCTGGGACAGGGACTCACCCCTCCACTTT. Its protein is CASSIWDRDSPLHF. This chain connects TRBV27 to TRBJ1-6, with TRBD1 matching over 9 bases. The CDR3 spans 14 residues. V shed 5 bases and J 10 bases; nucleotides not matched to a gene: 6. CDR1 MNHEY and CDR2 SMNVEV come from the germline V gene (reference sequence).